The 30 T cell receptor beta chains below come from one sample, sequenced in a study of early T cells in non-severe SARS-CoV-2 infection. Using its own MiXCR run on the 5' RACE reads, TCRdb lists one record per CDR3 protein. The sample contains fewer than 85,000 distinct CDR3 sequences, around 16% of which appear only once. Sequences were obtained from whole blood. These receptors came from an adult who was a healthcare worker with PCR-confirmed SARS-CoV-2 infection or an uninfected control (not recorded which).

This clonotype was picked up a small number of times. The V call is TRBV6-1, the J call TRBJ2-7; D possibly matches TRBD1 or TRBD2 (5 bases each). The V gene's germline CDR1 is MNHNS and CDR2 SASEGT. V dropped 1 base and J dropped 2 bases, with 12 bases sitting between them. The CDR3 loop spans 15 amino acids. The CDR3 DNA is TGTGCCAGCAGTGAAGAGGGGACCGTTGCCTACGAGCAGTACTTC. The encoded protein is CASSEEGTVAYEQYF.

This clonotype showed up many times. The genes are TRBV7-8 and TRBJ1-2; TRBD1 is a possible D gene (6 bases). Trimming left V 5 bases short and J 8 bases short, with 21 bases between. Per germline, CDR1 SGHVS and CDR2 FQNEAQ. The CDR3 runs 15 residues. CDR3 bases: TGTGCCAGCAGCCTAGGAGGACAGCGGGGGGACGGCTACACCTTC. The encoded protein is CASSLGGQRGDGYTF.

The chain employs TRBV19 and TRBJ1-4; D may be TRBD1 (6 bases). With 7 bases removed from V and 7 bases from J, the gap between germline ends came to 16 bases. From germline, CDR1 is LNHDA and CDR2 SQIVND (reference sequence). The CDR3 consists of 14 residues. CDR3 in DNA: TGTGCCAGTACCAACAGGGTAGGATCTGAAAAACTGTTTTTT. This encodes CASTNRVGSEKLFF.

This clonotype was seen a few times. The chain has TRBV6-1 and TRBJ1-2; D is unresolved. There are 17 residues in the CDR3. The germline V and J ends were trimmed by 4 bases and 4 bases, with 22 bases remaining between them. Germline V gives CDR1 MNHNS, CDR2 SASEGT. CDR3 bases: TGTGCCAGCAGTGCATTAGATATGCAGGCCCTACTCTATGGCTACACCTTC. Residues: CASSALDMQALLYGYTF.

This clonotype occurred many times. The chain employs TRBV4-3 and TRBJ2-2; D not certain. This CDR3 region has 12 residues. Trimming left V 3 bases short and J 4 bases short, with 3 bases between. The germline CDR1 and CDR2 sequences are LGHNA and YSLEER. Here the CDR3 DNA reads TGCGCCAGCAGCCAGCTCACCGGGGAGCTGTTTTTT. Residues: CASSQLTGELFF.

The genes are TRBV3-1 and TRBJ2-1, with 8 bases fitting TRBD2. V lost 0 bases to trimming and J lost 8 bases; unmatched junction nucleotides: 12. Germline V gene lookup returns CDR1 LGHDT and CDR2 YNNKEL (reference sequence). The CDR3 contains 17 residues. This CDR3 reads CASSQDRGGLTRDEQFF. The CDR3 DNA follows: TGTGCCAGCAGCCAAGATCGGGGGGGCCTGACCCGCGATGAGCAGTTCTTC.

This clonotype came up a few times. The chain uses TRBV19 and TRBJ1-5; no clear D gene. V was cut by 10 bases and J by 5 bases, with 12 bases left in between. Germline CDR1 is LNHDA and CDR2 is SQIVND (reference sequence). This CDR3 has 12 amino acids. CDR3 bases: TGTGCCACCACGATGGGTTATCAGCCCCAGCATTTT. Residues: CATTMGYQPQHF.

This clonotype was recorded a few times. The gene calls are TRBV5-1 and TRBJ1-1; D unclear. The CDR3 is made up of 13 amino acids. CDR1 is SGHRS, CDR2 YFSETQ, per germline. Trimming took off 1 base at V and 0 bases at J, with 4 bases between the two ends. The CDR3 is CASSLRMNTEAFF. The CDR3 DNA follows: TGCGCCAGCAGCTTGAGGATGAACACTGAAGCTTTCTTT. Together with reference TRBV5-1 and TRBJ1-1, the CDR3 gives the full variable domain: KAGVTQTPRYLIKTRGQQVTLSCSPISGHRSVSWYQQTPGQGLQFLFEYFSETQRNKGNFPGRFSGRQFSNSRSEMNVSTLELGDSALYLCASSLRMNTEAFFGQGTRLTVV.

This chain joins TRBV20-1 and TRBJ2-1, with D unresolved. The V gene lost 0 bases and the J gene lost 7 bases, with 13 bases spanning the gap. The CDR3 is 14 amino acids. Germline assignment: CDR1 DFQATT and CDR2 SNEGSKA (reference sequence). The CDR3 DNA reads TGCAGTGCTAGAGATCCCGCGAGGCGAAATGAGCAGTTCTTC. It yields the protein CSARDPARRNEQFF.

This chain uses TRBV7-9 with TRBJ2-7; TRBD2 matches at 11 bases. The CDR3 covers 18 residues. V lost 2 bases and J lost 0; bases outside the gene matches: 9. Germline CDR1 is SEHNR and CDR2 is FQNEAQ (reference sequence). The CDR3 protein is CASSLTEGTSGFSYEQYF. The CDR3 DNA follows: TGTGCCAGCAGCTTAACTGAGGGGACTAGCGGCTTCTCCTACGAGCAGTACTTC.

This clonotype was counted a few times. CDR3 residues: CATSEQGLTGELFF. The CDR3 DNA sequence: TGTGCCACCAGTGAACAGGGCTTAACCGGGGAGCTGTTTTTT. This chain links TRBV24-1 with TRBJ2-2; the D gene is possibly TRBD1 (6 bases). V was cut by 4 bases and J by 5 bases, with 10 bases left in between. The CDR3 totals 14 residues. The V gene's germline CDR1 is KGHDR and CDR2 SFDVKD.

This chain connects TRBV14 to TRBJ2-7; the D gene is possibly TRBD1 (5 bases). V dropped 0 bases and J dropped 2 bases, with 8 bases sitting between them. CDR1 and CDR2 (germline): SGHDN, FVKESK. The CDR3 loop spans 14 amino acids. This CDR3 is CASSQDRQTYEQYF. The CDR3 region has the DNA TGTGCCAGCAGCCAAGATAGACAGACCTACGAGCAGTACTTC.

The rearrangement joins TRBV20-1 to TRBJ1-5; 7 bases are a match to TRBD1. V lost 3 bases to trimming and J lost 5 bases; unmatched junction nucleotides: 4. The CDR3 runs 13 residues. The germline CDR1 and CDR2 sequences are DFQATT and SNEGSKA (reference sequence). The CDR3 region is CSASDRDHQPQHF. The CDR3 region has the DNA TGCAGTGCTAGTGACAGGGATCATCAGCCCCAGCATTTT.

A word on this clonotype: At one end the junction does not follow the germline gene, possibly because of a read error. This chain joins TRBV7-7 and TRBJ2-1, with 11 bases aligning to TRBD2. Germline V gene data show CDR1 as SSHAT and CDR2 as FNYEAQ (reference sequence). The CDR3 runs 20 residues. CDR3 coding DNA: TGTGCTAGCAGCCCCCTCCTAGCGGGGGGCCCCTCGGGGTCCTACAATGAGCAGTTCTTC. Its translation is CASSPLLAGGPSGSYNEQFF.

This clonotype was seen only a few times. CDR3 sequence (DNA): TGCGCCAGCGCGACAGGATACTCCTACGAGCAGTACTTC. Amino acids: CASATGYSYEQYF. This rearrangement joins TRBV5-1 to TRBJ2-7, with TRBD1 as a possible D gene (6 bases). CDR3 length equals 13 residues. Germline-derived CDR1 and CDR2 are SGHRS and YFSETQ. With 7 bases removed from V and 0 bases from J, the gap between germline ends came to 11 bases.

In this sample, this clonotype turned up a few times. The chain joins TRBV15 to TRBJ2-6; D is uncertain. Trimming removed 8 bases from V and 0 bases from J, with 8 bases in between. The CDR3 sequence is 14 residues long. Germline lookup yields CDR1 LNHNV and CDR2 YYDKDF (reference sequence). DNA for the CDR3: TGTGCCACCCGAAGTGCCTCTGGGGCCAACGTCCTGACTTTC. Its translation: CATRSASGANVLTF.

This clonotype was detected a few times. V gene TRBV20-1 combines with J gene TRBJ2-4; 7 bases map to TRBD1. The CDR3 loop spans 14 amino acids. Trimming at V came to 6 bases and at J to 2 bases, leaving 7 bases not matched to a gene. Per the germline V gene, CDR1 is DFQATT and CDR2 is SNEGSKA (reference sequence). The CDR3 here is CSAPNRGTKNIQYF. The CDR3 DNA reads TGCAGTGCACCCAACAGGGGTACCAAAAACATTCAGTACTTC.

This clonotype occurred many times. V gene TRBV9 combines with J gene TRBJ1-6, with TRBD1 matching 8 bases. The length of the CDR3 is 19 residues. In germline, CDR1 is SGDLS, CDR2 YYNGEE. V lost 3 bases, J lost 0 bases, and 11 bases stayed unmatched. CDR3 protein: CASSERTGKGSSYNSPLHF. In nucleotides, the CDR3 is TGTGCCAGCAGCGAGCGGACAGGGAAGGGGAGCTCCTATAATTCACCCCTCCACTTT.

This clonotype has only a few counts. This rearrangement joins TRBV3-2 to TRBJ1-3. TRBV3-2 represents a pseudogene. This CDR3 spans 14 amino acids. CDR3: CARTQARGGNTIYF. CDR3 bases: TGTGCCAGGACCCAGGCAAGAGGAGGAAACACCATATATTTT.

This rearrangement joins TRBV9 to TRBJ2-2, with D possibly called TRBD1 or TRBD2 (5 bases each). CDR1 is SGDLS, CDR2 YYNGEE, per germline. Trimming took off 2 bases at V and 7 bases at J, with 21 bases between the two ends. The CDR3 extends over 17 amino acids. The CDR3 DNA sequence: TGTGCCAGCAGCGTTTCCGGGACGAGGGGCGCGAACGGGGAGCTGTTTTTT. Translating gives CASSVSGTRGANGELFF.

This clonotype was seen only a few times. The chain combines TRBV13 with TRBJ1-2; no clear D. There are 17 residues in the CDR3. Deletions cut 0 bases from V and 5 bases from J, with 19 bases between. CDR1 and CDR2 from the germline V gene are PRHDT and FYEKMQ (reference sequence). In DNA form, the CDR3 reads TGTGCCAGCAGCTTAGGCCCACTTACTACCGGGAGATATGGCTACACCTTC. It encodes CASSLGPLTTGRYGYTF.

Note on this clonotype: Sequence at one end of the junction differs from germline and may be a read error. CDR3 residues: CASSPGRGYEQYF. In DNA, the CDR3 is TGTGCTAGCAGCCCCGGTCGGGGGTACGAGCAGTACTTC. The chain carries TRBV7-7 and TRBJ2-7, with D tentatively TRBD2 (6 bases). The CDR3 has 13 amino acids. The germline V gene has CDR1 SSHAT and CDR2 FNYEAQ (reference sequence). The whole variable domain, remainder taken from reference TRBV7-7 and TRBJ2-7, is GAGVSQSPRYKVTKRGQDVTLRCDPISSHATLYWYQQALGQGPEFLTYFNYEAQPDKSGLPSDRFSAERPEGSISTLTIQRTEQRDSAMYRCASSPGRGYEQYFGPGTRLTVT.

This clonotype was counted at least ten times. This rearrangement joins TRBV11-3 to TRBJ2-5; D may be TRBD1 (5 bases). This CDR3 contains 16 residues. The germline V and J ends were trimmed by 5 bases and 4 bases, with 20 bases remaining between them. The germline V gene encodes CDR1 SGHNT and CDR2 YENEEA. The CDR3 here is CASSPIGVAGRETQYF. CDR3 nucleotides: TGTGCCAGCAGCCCCATAGGGGTAGCAGGACGAGAGACCCAGTACTTC.

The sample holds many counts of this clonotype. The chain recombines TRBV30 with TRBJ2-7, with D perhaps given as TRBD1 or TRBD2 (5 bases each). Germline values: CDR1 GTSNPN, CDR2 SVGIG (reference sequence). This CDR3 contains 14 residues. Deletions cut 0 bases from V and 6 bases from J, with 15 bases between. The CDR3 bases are TGTGCCTGGAGTGTAGGGGATCTCCTAGCCGAGCAGTACTTC. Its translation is CAWSVGDLLAEQYF.

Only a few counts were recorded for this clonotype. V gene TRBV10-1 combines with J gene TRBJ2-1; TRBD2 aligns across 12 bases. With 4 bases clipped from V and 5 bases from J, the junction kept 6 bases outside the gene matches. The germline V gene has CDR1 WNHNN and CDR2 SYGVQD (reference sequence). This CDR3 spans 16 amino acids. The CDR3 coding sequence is TGCGCCAGCAGTGCCCCAGCTAGCGGGGGGGACAATGAGCAGTTCTTC. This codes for CASSAPASGGDNEQFF.

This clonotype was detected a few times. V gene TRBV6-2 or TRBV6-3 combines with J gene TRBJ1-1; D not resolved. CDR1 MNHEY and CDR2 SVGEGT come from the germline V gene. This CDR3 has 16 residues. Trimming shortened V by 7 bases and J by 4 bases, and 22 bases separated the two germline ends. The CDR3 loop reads CASNWALARAATEAFF. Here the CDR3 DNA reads TGTGCCAGCAATTGGGCCTTGGCTCGGGCGGCCACTGAAGCTTTCTTT.

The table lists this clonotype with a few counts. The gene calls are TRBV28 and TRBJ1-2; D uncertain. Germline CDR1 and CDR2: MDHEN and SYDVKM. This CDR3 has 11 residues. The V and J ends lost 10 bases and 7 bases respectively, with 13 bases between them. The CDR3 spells CATQVVGGYTF. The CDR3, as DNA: TGTGCCACTCAGGTAGTCGGTGGCTACACCTTC.

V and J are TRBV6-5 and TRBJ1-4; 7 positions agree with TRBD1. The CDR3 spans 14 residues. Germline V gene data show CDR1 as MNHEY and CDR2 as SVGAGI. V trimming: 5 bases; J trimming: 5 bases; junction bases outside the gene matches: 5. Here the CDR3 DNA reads TGTGCCAGCAGTCAAGGGGGCGGAAATGAAAAACTGTTTTTT. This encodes CASSQGGGNEKLFF.

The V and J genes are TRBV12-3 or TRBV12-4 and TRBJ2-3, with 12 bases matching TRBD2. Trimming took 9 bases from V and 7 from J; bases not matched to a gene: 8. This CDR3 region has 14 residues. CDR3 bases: TGTGCCAGTTACTCCGGGACTAGCGGGCATACGCAGTATTTT. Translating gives CASYSGTSGHTQYF.

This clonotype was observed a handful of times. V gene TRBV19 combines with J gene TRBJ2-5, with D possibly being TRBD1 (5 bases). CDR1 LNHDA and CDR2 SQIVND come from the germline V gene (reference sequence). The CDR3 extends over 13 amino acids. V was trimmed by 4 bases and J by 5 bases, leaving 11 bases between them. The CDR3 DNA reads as TGTGCCAGTAGTAGGCAGGGTAGGGAGACCCAGTACTTC. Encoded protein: CASSRQGRETQYF. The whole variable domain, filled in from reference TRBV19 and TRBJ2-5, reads DGGITQSPKYLFRKEGQNVTLSCEQNLNHDAMYWYRQDPGQGLRLIYYSQIVNDFQKGDIAEGYSVSREKKESFPLTVTSAQKNPTAFYLCASSRQGRETQYFGPGTRLLVL.